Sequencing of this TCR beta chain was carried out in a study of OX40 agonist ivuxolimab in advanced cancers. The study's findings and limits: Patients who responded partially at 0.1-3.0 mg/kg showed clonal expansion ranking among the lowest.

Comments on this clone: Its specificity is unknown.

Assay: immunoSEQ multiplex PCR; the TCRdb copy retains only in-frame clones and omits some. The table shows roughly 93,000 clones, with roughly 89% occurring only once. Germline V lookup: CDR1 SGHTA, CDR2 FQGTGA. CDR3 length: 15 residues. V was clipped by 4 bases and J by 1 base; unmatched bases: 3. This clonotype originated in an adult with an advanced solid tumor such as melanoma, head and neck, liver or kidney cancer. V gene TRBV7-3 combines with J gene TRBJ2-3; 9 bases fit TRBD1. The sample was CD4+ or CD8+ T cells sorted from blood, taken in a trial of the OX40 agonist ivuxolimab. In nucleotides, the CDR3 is TGTGCCAGCAGCTCCCGGGACAGGGGCACAGATACGCAGTATTTT. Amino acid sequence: CASSSRDRGTDTQYF.